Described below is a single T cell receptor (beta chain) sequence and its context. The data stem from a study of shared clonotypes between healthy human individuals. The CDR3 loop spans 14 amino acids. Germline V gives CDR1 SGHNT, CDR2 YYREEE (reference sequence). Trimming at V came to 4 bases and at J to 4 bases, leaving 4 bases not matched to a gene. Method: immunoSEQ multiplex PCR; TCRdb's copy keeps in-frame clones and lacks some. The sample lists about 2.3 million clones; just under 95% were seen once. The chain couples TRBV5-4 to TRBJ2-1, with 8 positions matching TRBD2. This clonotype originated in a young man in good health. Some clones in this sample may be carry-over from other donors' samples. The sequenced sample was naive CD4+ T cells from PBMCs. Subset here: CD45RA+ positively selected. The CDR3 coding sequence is TGTGCCAGCAGCCACGGGGGGGCTTACAATGAGCAGTTCTTC. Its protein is CASSHGGAYNEQFF.